The sequence of this T cell receptor (beta chain) was determined in a study of shared clonotypes between healthy human individuals. Splitting the CD4+ cells yielded a CD45RA+ naive subset and a CD45RA-negative memory subset. V lost 4 bases to trimming and J lost 0 bases; unmatched junction nucleotides: 12. The CDR3 spans 18 residues. Germline CDR1 is SGHAT and CDR2 is FQNNGV. The study ran the assay at deep level. Profiling relied on immunoSEQ multiplex PCR, and the TCRdb table lists in-frame clones only, not all of them. The data contain over a million clones, 95% to 99% of them singletons. The gene calls are TRBV11-2 and TRBJ2-1; 7 nucleotides match TRBD2. The specimen sequenced was naive CD4+ T cells sorted from blood. The sample's subset: CD45RA+ positively selected. The clonotype originates from a young man in good health. This chain's CDR3 is CASSSYRTSLSSYNEQFF. CDR3 sequence (DNA): TGTGCCAGCAGCTCCTATAGGACTAGTTTGAGCTCCTACAATGAGCAGTTCTTC.